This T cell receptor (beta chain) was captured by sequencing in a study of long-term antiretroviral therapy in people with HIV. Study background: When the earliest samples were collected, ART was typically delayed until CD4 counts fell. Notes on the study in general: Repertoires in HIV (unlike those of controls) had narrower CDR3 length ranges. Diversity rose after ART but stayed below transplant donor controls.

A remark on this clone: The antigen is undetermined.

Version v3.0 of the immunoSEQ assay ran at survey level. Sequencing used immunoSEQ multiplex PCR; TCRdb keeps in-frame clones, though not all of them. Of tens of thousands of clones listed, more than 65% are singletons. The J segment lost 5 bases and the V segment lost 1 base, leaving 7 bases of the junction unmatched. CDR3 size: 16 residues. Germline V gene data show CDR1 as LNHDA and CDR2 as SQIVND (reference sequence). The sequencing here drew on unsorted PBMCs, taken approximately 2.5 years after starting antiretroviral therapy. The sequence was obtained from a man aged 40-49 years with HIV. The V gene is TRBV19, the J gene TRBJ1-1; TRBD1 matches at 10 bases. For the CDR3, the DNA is TGTGCCAGTAGTATAGGGGGGACAGGGGCATGGACTGAAGCTTTCTTT. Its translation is CASSIGGTGAWTEAFF.